Below, 5 T cell receptor beta chains from the same sample are listed, as sequenced in a study of CD8+ T cells in alopecia areata (dated by TCRdb to 2016 to 2019). The intended sense of this specimen's time point label: less than 30 weeks on oral tofacitinib. This specimen's treatment or condition label, per the study, means: oral pan-JAK inhibitor, 5-10 mg twice daily. The library was obtained by the immunoSEQ multiplex PCR assay. RNA was extracted from all samples and reverse transcribed into cDNA, which served as template for TCR sequencing. Drawn from immuneACCESS, this table holds only the in-frame rearrangements with V and J called that TCRdb kept. Clones are partly lost; checked studies trace under half to an unresolved V gene and leave the rest unexplained. The sample table records 150,000 to 200,000 clones; around three fifths of these occur just once. About 14% of the sample is taken by the ten largest.

The sample was CD4+ T cells sorted from blood, taken at week 24, from a patient treated with tofacitinib. These receptors were taken from a human donor with alopecia areata.

This clone was detected only a few times. The gene calls are TRBV6-5 and TRBJ2-5; D uncertain. Trimming took 0 bases from V and 2 from J, leaving 4 bases between them. This CDR3 has 13 amino acids. Germline loops: CDR1 MNHEY, CDR2 SVGAGI. Written as DNA, the CDR3 is TGTGCCAGCAGTTACTCGCAACAAGAGACCCAGTACTTC. Translating it yields CASSYSQQETQYF.

This clone appeared a few times. The chain carries TRBV29-1 and TRBJ2-7; the D gene could be TRBD1 or TRBD2 (5 bases each). There are 15 residues in the CDR3. The germline gives CDR1 SQVTM, CDR2 ANQGSEA. V was cut by 6 bases and J by 0 bases, with 18 bases left in between. The CDR3 DNA follows: TGCAGCGTGGCCCGGGACGGCCTATTCTCCTACGAGCAGTACTTC. Amino acids: CSVARDGLFSYEQYF.

J is TRBJ1-1 and V is TRBV6-1; D is unresolved. Trimming cost V 7 bases and J 1 base, with 10 bases left between them. CDR1 and CDR2 (germline): MNHNS, SASEGT. The CDR3 extends over 13 amino acids. The CDR3 here is CASTAGRNTEAFF. As DNA, the CDR3 is TGTGCCAGCACCGCAGGCCGGAACACTGAAGCTTTCTTT.

The chain recombines TRBV30 with TRBJ1-2; D not resolved. This CDR3 comprises 8 residues. Germline V gene sequence: CDR1 GTSNPN, CDR2 SVGIG (reference sequence). The germline V and J ends were trimmed by 7 bases and 6 bases, with 3 bases remaining between them. This CDR3 is CALNGYTF. CDR3 sequence (DNA): TGTGCCTTAAATGGCTACACCTTC.

V gene TRBV5-1 combines with J gene TRBJ2-2; D call uncertain. Per the germline V gene, CDR1 is SGHRS and CDR2 is YFSETQ. V lost 0 bases and J 4 bases, leaving 7 bases between the germline ends. The CDR3 is 14 amino acids. The CDR3 region has the DNA TGCGCCAGCAGCTTGGATCAGGCCACCGGGGAGCTGTTTTTT. Protein sequence: CASSLDQATGELFF.